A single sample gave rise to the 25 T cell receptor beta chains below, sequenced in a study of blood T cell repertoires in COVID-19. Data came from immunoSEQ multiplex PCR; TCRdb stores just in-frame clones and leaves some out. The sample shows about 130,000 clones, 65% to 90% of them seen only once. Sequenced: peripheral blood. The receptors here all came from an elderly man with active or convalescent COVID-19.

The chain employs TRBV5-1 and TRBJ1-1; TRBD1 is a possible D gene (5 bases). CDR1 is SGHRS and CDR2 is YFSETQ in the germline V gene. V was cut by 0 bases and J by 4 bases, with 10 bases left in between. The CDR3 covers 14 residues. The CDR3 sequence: CASSLAGLATEAFF. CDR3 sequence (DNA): TGCGCCAGCAGCTTGGCAGGGTTAGCCACTGAAGCTTTCTTT.

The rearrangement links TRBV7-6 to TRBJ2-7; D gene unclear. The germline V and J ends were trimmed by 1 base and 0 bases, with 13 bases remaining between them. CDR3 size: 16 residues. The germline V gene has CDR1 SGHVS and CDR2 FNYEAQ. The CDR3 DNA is TGTGCCAGCAGCTTAGGAGCCATCCAAAACTCCTACGAGCAGTACTTC. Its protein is CASSLGAIQNSYEQYF. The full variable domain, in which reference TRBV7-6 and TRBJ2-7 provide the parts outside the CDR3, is GAGVSQSPRYKVTKRGQDVALRCDPISGHVSLYWYRQALGQGPEFLTYFNYEAQQDKSGLPNDRFSAERPEGSISTLTIQRTEQRDSAMYRCASSLGAIQNSYEQYFGPGTRLTVT.

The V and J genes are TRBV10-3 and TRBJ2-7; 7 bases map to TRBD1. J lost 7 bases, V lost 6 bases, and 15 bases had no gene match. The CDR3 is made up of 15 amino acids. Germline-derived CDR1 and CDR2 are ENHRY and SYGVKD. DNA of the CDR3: TGTGCCATCAGCAACACAGGGGTATCTGTGGGGGAGCAGTACTTC. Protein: CAISNTGVSVGEQYF.

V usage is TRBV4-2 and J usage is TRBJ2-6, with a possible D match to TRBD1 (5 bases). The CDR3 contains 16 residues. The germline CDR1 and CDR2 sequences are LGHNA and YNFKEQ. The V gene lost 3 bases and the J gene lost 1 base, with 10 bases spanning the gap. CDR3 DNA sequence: TGTGCCAGCAGCCATCTCCAGGGTTCTGGGGCCAACGTCCTGACTTTC. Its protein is CASSHLQGSGANVLTF.

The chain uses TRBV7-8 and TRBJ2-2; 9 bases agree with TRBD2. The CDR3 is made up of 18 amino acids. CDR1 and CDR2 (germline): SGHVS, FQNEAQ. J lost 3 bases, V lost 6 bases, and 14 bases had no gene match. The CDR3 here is CASSPLPLTSGYTGELFF. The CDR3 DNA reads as TGTGCCAGCAGTCCACTCCCCCTGACTAGCGGCTACACCGGGGAGCTGTTTTTT.

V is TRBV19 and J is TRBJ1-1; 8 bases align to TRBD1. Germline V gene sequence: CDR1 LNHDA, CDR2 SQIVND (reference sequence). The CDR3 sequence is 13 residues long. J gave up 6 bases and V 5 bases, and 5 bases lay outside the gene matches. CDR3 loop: CASSRDRGPEAFF. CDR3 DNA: TGTGCCAGTAGTCGAGACAGGGGACCTGAAGCTTTCTTT.

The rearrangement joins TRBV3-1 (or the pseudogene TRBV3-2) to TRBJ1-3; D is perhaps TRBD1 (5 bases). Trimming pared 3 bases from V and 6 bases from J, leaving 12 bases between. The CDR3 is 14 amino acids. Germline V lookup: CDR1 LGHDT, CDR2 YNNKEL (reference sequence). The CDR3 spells CASSQGRATNTIYF. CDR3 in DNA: TGTGCCAGCAGCCAGGGCAGGGCTACAAACACCATATATTTT.

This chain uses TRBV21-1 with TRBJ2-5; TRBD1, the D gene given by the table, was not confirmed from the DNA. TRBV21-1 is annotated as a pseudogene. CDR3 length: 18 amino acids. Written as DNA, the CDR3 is TGTGCCAGCAGCAAATGCAGGTTTAGGCGGGACAGGCCAGAGACCCAGTACTTC. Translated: CASSKCRFRRDRPETQYF.

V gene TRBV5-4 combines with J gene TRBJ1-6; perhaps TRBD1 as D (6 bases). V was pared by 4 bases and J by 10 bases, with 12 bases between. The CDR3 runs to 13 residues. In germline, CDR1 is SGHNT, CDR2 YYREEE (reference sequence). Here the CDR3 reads CASSIQGRSPLHF. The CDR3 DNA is TGTGCCAGCAGCATACAGGGAAGGTCACCCCTCCACTTT.

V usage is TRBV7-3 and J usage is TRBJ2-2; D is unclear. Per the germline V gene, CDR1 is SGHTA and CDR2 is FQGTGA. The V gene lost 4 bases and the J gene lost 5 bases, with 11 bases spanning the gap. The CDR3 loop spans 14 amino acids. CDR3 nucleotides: TGTGCCAGCAGCTCTCTCCTCTATACCGGGGAGCTGTTTTTT. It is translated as CASSSLLYTGELFF.

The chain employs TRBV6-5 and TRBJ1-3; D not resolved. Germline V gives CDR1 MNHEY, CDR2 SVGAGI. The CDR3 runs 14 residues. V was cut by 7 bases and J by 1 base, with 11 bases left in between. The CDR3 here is CASKVEYSGNTIYF. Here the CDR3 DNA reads TGTGCCAGCAAGGTGGAGTATTCTGGAAACACCATATATTTT.

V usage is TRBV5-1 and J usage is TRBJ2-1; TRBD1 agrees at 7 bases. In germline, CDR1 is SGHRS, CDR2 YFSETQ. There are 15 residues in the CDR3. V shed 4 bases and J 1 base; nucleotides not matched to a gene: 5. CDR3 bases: TGCGCCAGCAGCCTGGGACAGACGTCCTACAATGAGCAGTTCTTC. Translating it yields CASSLGQTSYNEQFF.

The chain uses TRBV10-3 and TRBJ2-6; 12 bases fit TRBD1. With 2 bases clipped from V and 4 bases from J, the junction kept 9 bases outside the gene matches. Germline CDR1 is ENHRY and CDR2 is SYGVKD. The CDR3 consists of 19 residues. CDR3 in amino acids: CAISERTGQGAQGANVLTF. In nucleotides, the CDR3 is TGTGCCATCAGTGAGAGGACGGGACAGGGGGCGCAAGGGGCCAACGTCCTGACTTTC.

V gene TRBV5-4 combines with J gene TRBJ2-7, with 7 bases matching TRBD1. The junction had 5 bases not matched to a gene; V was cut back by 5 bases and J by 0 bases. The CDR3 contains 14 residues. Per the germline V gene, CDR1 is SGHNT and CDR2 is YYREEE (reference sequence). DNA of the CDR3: TGTGCCAGCAGACCCGACAGGGCCTCCTACGAGCAGTACTTC. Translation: CASRPDRASYEQYF. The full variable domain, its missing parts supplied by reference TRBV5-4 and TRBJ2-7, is ETGVTQSPTHLIKTRGQQVTLRCSSQSGHNTVSWYQQALGQGPQFIFQYYREEENGRGNFPPRFSGLQFPNYSSELNVNALELDDSALYLCASRPDRASYEQYFGPGTRLTVT.

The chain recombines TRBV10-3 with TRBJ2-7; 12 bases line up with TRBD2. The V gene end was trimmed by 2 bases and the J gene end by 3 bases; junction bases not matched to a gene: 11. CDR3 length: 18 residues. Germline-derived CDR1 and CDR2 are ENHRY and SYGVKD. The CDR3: CAISEPPGLAGLLYEQYF. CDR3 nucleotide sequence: TGTGCCATCAGTGAGCCCCCCGGACTAGCGGGACTACTCTACGAGCAGTACTTC.

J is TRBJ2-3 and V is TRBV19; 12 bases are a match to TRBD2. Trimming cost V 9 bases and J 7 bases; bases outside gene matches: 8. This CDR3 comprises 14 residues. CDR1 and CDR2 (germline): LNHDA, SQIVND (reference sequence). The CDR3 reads CASRLAGGPNTQYF. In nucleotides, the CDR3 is TGTGCCAGCCGTCTAGCGGGAGGGCCCAATACGCAGTATTTT.

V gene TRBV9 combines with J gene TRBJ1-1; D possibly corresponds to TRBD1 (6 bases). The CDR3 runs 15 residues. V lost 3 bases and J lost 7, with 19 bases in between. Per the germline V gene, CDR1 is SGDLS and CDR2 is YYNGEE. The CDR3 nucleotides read TGTGCCAGCAGCGCCCGGGGGGGGCCGTGGGGTGAAGCTTTCTTT. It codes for CASSARGGPWGEAFF. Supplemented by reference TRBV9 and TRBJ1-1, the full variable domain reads DSGVTQTPKHLITATGQRVTLRCSPRSGDLSVYWYQQSLDQGLQFLIQYYNGEERAKGNILERFSAQQFPDLHSELNLSSLELGDSALYFCASSARGGPWGEAFFGQGTRLTVV.

CDR3 coding DNA: TGCAGCGCTATAACCTCCCGGGACAGGGGATTATCTGGGGCCAACGTCCTGACTTTC. As protein: CSAITSRDRGLSGANVLTF. The chain combines TRBV29-1 with TRBJ2-6; 10 positions agree with TRBD1. After removal of 7 bases from V and 1 base from J, the junction contained 16 bases not matched to a gene. Germline V gene data show CDR1 as SQVTM and CDR2 as ANQGSEA. This CDR3 is built from 19 residues.

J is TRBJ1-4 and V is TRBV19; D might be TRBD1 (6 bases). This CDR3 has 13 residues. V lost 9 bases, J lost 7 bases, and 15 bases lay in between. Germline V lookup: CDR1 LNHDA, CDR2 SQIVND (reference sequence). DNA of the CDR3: TGTGCCAGCCGGGGGGGCTCGGGTGAAAAACTGTTTTTT. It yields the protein CASRGGSGEKLFF. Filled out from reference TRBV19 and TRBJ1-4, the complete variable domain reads DGGITQSPKYLFRKEGQNVTLSCEQNLNHDAMYWYRQDPGQGLRLIYYSQIVNDFQKGDIAEGYSVSREKKESFPLTVTSAQKNPTAFYLCASRGGSGEKLFFGSGTQLSVL.

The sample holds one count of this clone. The CDR3 bases are TGTGCCAGCAGCCTGAGCTGGGGCAATGGAAACACCATATATTTT. Its protein product is CASSLSWGNGNTIYF. The gene calls are TRBV7-7 and TRBJ1-3, with D possibly being TRBD1 (5 bases). The germline gives CDR1 SSHAT, CDR2 FNYEAQ (reference sequence). V lost 5 bases and J 3 bases, leaving 14 bases between the germline ends. The CDR3 is made up of 15 amino acids.

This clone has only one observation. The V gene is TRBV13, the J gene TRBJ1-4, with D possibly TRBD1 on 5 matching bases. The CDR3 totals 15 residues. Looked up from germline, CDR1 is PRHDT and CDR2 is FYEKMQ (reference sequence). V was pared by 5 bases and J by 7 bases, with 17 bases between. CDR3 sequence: CASSALRGATEKLFF. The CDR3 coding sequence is TGTGCCAGCAGCGCCTTAAGGGGCGCGACTGAAAAACTGTTTTTT.

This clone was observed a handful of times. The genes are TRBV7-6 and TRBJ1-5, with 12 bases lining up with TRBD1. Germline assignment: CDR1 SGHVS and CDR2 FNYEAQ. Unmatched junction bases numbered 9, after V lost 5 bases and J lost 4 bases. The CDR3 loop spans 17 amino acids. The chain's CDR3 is CASSEIWGQGANQPQHF. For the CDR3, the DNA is TGTGCCAGCAGCGAAATATGGGGACAGGGGGCTAATCAGCCCCAGCATTTT.

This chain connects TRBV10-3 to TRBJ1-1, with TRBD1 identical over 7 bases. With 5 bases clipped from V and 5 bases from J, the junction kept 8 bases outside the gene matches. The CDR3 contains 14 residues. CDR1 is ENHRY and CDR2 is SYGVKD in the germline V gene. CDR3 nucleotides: TGTGCCATCAGTTCCGGGACAGACGGGACTGAAGCTTTCTTT. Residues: CAISSGTDGTEAFF.

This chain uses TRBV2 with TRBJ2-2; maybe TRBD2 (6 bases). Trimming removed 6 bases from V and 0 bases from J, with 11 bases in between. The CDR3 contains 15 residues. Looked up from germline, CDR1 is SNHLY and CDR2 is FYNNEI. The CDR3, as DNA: TGTGCCAGCAGCCGGGACTTTGCGAACACCGGGGAGCTGTTTTTT. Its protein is CASSRDFANTGELFF.

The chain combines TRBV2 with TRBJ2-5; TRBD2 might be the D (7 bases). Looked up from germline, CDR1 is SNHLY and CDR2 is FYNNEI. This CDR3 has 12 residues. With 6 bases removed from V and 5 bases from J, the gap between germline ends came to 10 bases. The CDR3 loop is CASSEGGETQYF. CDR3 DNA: TGTGCCAGCAGCGAGGGGGGGGAGACCCAGTACTTC.